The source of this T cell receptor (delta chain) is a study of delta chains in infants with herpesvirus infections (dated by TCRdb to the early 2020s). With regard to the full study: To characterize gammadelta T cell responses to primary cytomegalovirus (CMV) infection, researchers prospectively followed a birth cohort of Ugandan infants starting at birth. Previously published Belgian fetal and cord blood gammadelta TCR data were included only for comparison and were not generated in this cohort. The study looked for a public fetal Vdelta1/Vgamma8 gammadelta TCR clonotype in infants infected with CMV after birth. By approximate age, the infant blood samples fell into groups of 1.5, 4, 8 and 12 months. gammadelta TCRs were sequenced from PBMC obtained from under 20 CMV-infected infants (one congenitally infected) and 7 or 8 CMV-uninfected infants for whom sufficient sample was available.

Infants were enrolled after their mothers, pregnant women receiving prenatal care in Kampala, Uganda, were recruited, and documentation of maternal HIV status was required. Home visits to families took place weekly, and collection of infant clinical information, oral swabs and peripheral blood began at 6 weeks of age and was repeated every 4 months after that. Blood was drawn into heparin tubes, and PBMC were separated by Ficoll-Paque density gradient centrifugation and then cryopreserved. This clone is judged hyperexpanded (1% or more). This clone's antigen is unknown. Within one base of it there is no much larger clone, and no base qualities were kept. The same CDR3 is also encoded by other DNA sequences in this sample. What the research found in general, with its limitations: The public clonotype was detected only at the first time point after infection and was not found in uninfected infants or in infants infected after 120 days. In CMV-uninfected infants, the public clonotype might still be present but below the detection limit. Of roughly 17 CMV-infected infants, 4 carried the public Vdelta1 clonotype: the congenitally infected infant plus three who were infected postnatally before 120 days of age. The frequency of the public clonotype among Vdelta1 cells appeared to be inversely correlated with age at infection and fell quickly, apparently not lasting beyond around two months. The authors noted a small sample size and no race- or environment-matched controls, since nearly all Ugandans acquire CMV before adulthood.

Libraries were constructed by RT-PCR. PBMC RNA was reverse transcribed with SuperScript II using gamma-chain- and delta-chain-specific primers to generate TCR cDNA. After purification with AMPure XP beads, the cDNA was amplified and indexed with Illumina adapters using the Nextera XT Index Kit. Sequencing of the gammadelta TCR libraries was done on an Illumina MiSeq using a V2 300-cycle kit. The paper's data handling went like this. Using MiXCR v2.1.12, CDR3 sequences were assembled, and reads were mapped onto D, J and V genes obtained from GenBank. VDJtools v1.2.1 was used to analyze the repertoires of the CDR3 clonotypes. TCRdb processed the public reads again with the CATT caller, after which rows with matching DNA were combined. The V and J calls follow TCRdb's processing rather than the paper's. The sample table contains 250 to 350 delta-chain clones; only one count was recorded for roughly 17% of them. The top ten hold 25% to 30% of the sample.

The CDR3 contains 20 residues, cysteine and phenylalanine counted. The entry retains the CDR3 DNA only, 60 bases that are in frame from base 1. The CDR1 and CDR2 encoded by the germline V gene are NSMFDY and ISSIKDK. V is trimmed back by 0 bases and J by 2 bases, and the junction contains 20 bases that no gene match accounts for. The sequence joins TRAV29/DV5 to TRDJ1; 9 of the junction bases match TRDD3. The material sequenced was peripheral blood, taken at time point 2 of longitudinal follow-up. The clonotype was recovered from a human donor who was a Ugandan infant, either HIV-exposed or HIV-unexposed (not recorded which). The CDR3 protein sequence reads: CAASARLPGGYRKPTDKLIF. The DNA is TGTGCAGCAAGCGCGAGGCTACCCGGGGGATACCGGAAACCAACCGATAAACTCATCTTT.